This T cell receptor (beta chain) came from a study of technical replicates of blood from a handful of donors. The CDR3 consists of 14 residues. V lost 2 bases and J lost 6, with 10 bases in between. CDR1 is MGHDK, CDR2 SYGVNS, per germline. Only in-frame clones appear in the TCRdb table, and some are missing; sequencing was by immunoSEQ multiplex PCR. The sample yields approximately 79,000 clones, about nine tenths seen once. The sequence derives from a human donor in good health. The chain links TRBV25-1 to TRBJ2-2; a weak D match, TRBD1 (6 bases). The sample taken for sequencing was T cells isolated from PBMCs. Written as DNA, the CDR3 is TGTGCCAGCAGTGAAGTAGGGGGTTCCGGGGAGCTGTTTTTT. As protein: CASSEVGGSGELFF.